The present TCR beta chain was sequenced within a study of patients and donors after allogeneic stem cell transplantation (dated by TCRdb to 2020 to 2022). This clonotype has ten or more counts. The target of this receptor is not known. No much larger clonotype is one base removed from it; base qualities were not supplied. The library was prepared using RT-PCR. TCRdb names NextSeq 550 as the instrument used. TCRdb trimmed public reads at Q25 via fastp, called clones via MiXCR and kept in-frame beta chains. Records with the same CDR3 protein are collapsed into one entry carrying the most frequent genes and DNA. This sample lists about 87,000 distinct CDR3 sequences; around 5% were detected once. The ten largest clones represent about 2.5% of the sample. The sequenced material came from blood, either unsorted or a sorted T cell fraction (not recorded which). The receptor comes from a human donor who was either an allogeneic HSCT recipient or a stem cell or donor lymphocyte infusion donor (not recorded which). It is not recorded whose cells these are; they may come from a transplant donor.

The DNA sequence follows: TGTGCCAGCAGCCCCGGGACCAGAACGGGGCAGCCCCAGCATTTT. This yields the protein CASSPGTRTGQPQHF. Recombination connected TRBV7-8 to TRBJ1-5; D gene: possibly TRBD1, on 5 matching bases. The CDR3 runs 15 amino acids, cysteine and phenylalanine included. The read is trimmed to its CDR3 DNA, 45 bases read in frame from base 1. As encoded in the germline V gene, CDR1 is SGHVS while CDR2 is FQNEAQ. V and J lose 5 bases and 7 bases, and a span of 18 bases separates them.